Listed below are T cell receptor beta chains from one sample, sequenced in a study of breast tumors, draining lymph nodes, adjacent tissues. MiXCR was run by TCRdb on the multiplex PCR reads, yielding one entry per CDR3 protein. The table lists around 290,000 distinct CDR3 sequences, around 30% of them singletons. Sequenced: axillary lymph node tissue. The receptors were sampled from a female donor with breast cancer. Some clones in this sample may be carry-over from other donors' samples. Each CDR3 is given with its conserved first and last residue. The D gene is left open where the match is weak. Clone size is stated in some rows and not others, as once, few, many or a class when expanded.

D | length | J | size | V | DNA | CDR3
. | 13 | TRBJ1-2 | many | TRBV20-1 | TGCAGTGCTAGAGATCAGACAGATAATGGCTACACCTTC | CSARDQTDNGYTF
. | 17 | TRBJ2-1 | . | TRBV6-6 | TGTGCCAGCAGCCCGCCCCCGACCAGGTACATAAACAATGAGCAGTTCTTC | CASSPPPTRYINNEQFF
. | 15 | TRBJ2-2 | . | TRBV7-9 | TGTGCCAGCAGCACCCGGGTGGGGGACACCGGGGAGCTGTTTTTT | CASSTRVGDTGELFF
TRBD2 | 16 | TRBJ2-1 | many | TRBV7-9 | TGTGCCAGCAGCTTAACCAGCGGGAGCGGAGACAATGAGCAGTTCTTC | CASSLTSGSGDNEQFF
TRBD1 | 16 | TRBJ1-1 | . | TRBV5-1 | TGCGCCAGCAGCTTGAAGGGGACAGGGCAGAACACTGAAGCTTTCTTT | CASSLKGTGQNTEAFF
. | 14 | TRBJ1-1 | . | TRBV29-1 | TGCAGCGTTGAAGTTATGGGCGCGGGCACTGAAGCTTTCTTT | CSVEVMGAGTEAFF
. | 13 | TRBJ1-4 | many | TRBV20-1 | TGCAGTGCTAGAGATCGTCCGGGGGAAAAACTGTTTTTT | CSARDRPGEKLFF
. | 14 | TRBJ2-1 | many | TRBV24-1 | TGTGCCAGCGAGGGGTATACCTCCTACAATGAGCAGTTCTTC | CASEGYTSYNEQFF
. | 16 | TRBJ2-3 | . | TRBV20-1 | TGCAGTGCTTCCCCGGGGAGCGGAGGAAACACAGATACGCGGTATTTT | CSASPGSGGNTDTRYF
TRBD1 | 15 | TRBJ2-7 | few | TRBV27 | TGTGCCAGCAGCTTGGGACAGGGGGCTCACTACGAGCAGTACTTC | CASSLGQGAHYEQYF
. | 14 | TRBJ1-5 | many | TRBV12-3/TRBV12-4 | TGTGCCAGCAGCGCGGGGCGGGGGGCCCGGCCCCAGCATTTT | CASSAGRGARPQHF
. | 15 | TRBJ2-4 | . | TRBV19 | TGTGCCAGTAGTATGGGGGGGCAGGGGAAAAACATTCAGTACTTC | CASSMGGQGKNIQYF
TRBD2 | 17 | TRBJ2-1 | . | TRBV27 | TGTGCCAGCAGGAGAAGCGGGGGCCAAAGCTCCTACAATGAGCAGTTCTTC | CASRRSGGQSSYNEQFF
. | 14 | TRBJ2-1 | few | TRBV3-2 | TGTGCCAGCAGACGACAGGGGGGCTACAATGAGCAGTTCTTC | CASRRQGGYNEQFF
TRBD2 | 15 | TRBJ2-3 | . | TRBV20-1 | TGCAGTGCTAATCGCCCGGGACTAGCGGGGAATGAGCAGTATTTT | CSANRPGLAGNEQYF
. | 17 | TRBJ2-5 | . | TRBV10-3 | . | CAICSAGLAGASETQYF
TRBD2 | 12 | TRBJ2-2 | few | TRBV3-1 | TGTGCCAGTAGCGGGAGTAACGGGGAGCTGTTTTTT | CASSGSNGELFF
. | 13 | TRBJ1-5 | . | TRBV3-1 | TGTGCCAGCAGCCAAGGGCGATTCCAGCCCCAGCATTTT | CASSQGRFQPQHF
TRBD2 | 15 | TRBJ2-1 | many | TRBV7-9 | TGTGCCAGCAGCTTGGGTCTAGCGGGCTACAATGAGCAGTTCTTC | CASSLGLAGYNEQFF
. | 12 | TRBJ2-5 | many | TRBV20-1 | TGCAGTGCTCGGCCGGGAGCAGAGACCCAGTACTTC | CSARPGAETQYF
TRBD2 | 15 | TRBJ2-7 | many | TRBV5-1 | TGCGCCAGCAGCCGAGGGACTAGCGGAGTCTACGAGCAGTACTTC | CASSRGTSGVYEQYF
TRBD2 | 18 | TRBJ2-2 | many | TRBV6-4 | TGTGCCAGCAGTGACGGGACTAGCGGGAGGGTAGACACCGGGGAGCTGTTTTTT | CASSDGTSGRVDTGELFF
. | 14 | TRBJ2-3 | many | TRBV20-1 | TGCAGTGCTACTGGGGTGGGGGGCGCAGATACGCAGTATTTT | CSATGVGGADTQYF
TRBD2 | 18 | TRBJ2-7 | many | TRBV20-1 | TGCAGTGCTACCATCTTCCTAGCGGAACCCGGAACGGCGGGCGAGCAGTACTTC | CSATIFLAEPGTAGEQYF
. | 13 | TRBJ2-7 | many | TRBV2 | TGTGCCAGCAGTGAACTAGGGGTCTACGAGCAGTACTTC | CASSELGVYEQYF
TRBD2 | 16 | TRBJ2-3 | many | TRBV7-8 | TGTGCCAGCAGCTTAGGGCTAGCGGCTAGCACAGATACGCAGTATTTT | CASSLGLAASTDTQYF
TRBD2 | 16 | TRBJ2-5 | . | TRBV20-1 | TGCAGTGCACCGACTAGCGGTCTTCCTCCGGCTGAGACCCAGTACTTC | CSAPTSGLPPAETQYF
TRBD1 | 12 | TRBJ1-5 | many | TRBV24-1 | TGTGCCACCGGACAGGCTGGGCAGCCCCAGCATTTT | CATGQAGQPQHF
. | 16 | TRBJ2-5 | many | TRBV7-9 | TGTGCCAGCAGCTTAATGCGGCCTAGCGACGAGGGGACCCAGTACTTC | CASSLMRPSDEGTQYF
. | 16 | TRBJ1-4 | few | TRBV30 | TGTGCCTGGAGTACCATCTCCATCGTGGGGGATGAAAAACTGTTTTTT | CAWSTISIVGDEKLFF
TRBD2 | 19 | TRBJ2-1 | . | TRBV9 | TGTGCCAGCAGCGTAGCGGGGACCGCTAGCGGGGGAAGCTCTAATGAGCAGTTCTTC | CASSVAGTASGGSSNEQFF
TRBD2 | 15 | TRBJ2-7 | many | TRBV5-4 | TGTGCCAGCAGACCGACTAGCGGGAGTTTCGACGAGCAGTACTTC | CASRPTSGSFDEQYF
. | 10 | TRBJ1-5 | . | TRBV29-1 | TGCAGCGTTGATATGGGGAACGAGCATTTT | CSVDMGNEHF
TRBD1 | 12 | TRBJ2-7 | many | TRBV19 | TGTGCCACCAGGGGGCGTCGCTACGAGCAGTACTTC | CATRGRRYEQYF
. | 17 | TRBJ2-2 | few | TRBV13 | TGTGCCAGCAGCCCCAAGGGGGGTCAGGGTTCGGCCGGGGAGCTGTTTTTT | CASSPKGGQGSAGELFF
. | 13 | TRBJ2-1 | many | TRBV11-3 | TGTGCCAGCAGCCCAACGAGCGGGAATGAGCAGTTCTTC | CASSPTSGNEQFF
TRBD2 | 15 | TRBJ2-7 | many | TRBV11-1 | TGTGCCAGCAGCTCGACTAGCGGGGGCCCCTACGAGCAGTACTTC | CASSSTSGGPYEQYF
TRBD2 | 14 | TRBJ2-3 | many | TRBV7-3 | TGTGCCAGCAGCTTATCTAGCGGGACAGATACGCAGTATTTT | CASSLSSGTDTQYF
. | 15 | TRBJ2-5 | few | TRBV27 | TGTGCCAGCAGTTCACTAGGGGCCTACCAAGAGACCCAGTACTTC | CASSSLGAYQETQYF
TRBD1 | 15 | TRBJ2-3 | many | TRBV10-3 | TGTGCCATCAGTGAGTCGAGACAGGGCCCAGATACGCAGTATTTT | CAISESRQGPDTQYF
. | 14 | TRBJ2-5 | many | TRBV6-5 | TGTGCCAGCAGTCAAGCGGTGGCCGAAGAGACCCAGTACTTC | CASSQAVAEETQYF
. | 15 | TRBJ1-2 | many | TRBV15 | TGTGCCACCAGCAGCCTCCAGGGTGCTCGGTATGGCTACACCTTC | CATSSLQGARYGYTF
. | 14 | TRBJ1-5 | . | TRBV2 | TGTGCCAGCTTACAGGGACAAATCAATCAGCCCCAGCATTTT | CASLQGQINQPQHF
TRBD1 | 13 | TRBJ1-4 | many | TRBV19 | TGTGCCAGTAGTCTACAGGGGCGAGAAAAACTGTTTTTT | CASSLQGREKLFF
. | 17 | TRBJ1-5 | many | TRBV9 | TGTGCCAGCAGCGTAGGAGGGAGCAGTTATAGCAATCAGCCCCAGCATTTT | CASSVGGSSYSNQPQHF
. | 13 | TRBJ2-1 | . | TRBV10-3 | TGTGCCAGCAGTTACCCTTCGGGTAGCGAGCAGTTCTTC | CASSYPSGSEQFF
. | 13 | TRBJ1-2 | many | TRBV7-8 | TGTGCCAGCAGCTTAGATACAACTATGGGCTACACCTTC | CASSLDTTMGYTF
TRBD1 | 12 | TRBJ1-5 | . | TRBV29-1 | TGCAGCCCTCGGACAGGGAGTCAGCCCCAGCATTTT | CSPRTGSQPQHF
TRBD2 | 14 | TRBJ2-5 | many | TRBV20-1 | TGCAGTGCCAAACTAGCGGGTCACCAAGAGACCCAGTACTTC | CSAKLAGHQETQYF
TRBD1 | 15 | TRBJ2-1 | many | TRBV20-1 | TGCAGTACTAACCCCTTCGGGACAGCTTACAATGAGCAGTTCTTC | CSTNPFGTAYNEQFF
. | 20 | TRBJ2-7 | . | TRBV7-2 | . | CASSFYICSASGPTVDEQYF
. | 17 | TRBJ1-5 | many | TRBV19 | TGTGCCAGTAGTATAGAATCTCTGGGCAGGAGGAATCAGCCCCAGCATTTT | CASSIESLGRRNQPQHF
. | 16 | TRBJ1-6 | many | TRBV6-5 | TGTGCCAGCAGTTACTTGAGACTAGGGATCGATTCACCCCTCCACTTT | CASSYLRLGIDSPLHF